This entry lists 7 T cell receptor beta chains sequenced from one sample in a study of hypomethylating agent response in myelodysplastic syndrome (dated by TCRdb to about 2021). The protocol used for the library was the immunoSEQ multiplex PCR assay. TCRdb took over this immuneACCESS table, retaining in-frame rearrangements with V and J assigned. Such tables are incomplete; in checked studies, under half of the missing clones stem from an unresolved V gene, and the remainder is unexplained. A total of thousands of clones appear in this sample, roughly 80% of them only once. Together, the top ten hold under 30% of the sample. The specimen comprised bone marrow, sampled before or after starting hypomethylating agent treatment for myelodysplastic syndrome (not recorded which). All receptors derive from a human donor with myelodysplastic syndrome.

The CDR3 loop is CASRRFRDRDISPLHF. The CDR3 DNA reads TGTGCCAGTAGACGATTCCGGGACAGGGATATCTCACCCCTCCACTTT. This chain uses TRBV19 with TRBJ1-6; the match to TRBD1 covers 9 bases. J gave up 10 bases and V 6 bases, and 13 bases lay outside the gene matches. This CDR3 region has 16 residues. Germline CDR1 LNHDA, CDR2 SQIVND (reference sequence).

This clone was seen a few times. As DNA, the CDR3 is TGTGCCAGCAGCCGAGCCCAGGGGATAAGCGAAAAACTGTTTTTT. Translation gives CASSRAQGISEKLFF. The chain has TRBV7-9 and TRBJ1-4, with D perhaps matching TRBD1 (6 bases). From germline, CDR1 is SEHNR and CDR2 FQNEAQ (reference sequence). V lost 5 bases and J lost 8, with 18 bases in between. The CDR3 runs to 15 residues.

The chain joins TRBV5-1 to TRBJ2-2; D gene uncertain. Germline values: CDR1 SGHRS, CDR2 YFSETQ. V was pared by 0 bases and J by 4 bases, with 10 bases between. This CDR3 region has 15 residues. CDR3 coding DNA: TGCGCCAGCAGCTTGGGGACCACCTCCACCGGGGAGCTGTTTTTT. This sequence encodes CASSLGTTSTGELFF.

The V call is TRBV11-1, the J call TRBJ2-7, with D perhaps matching TRBD1 or TRBD2 (7 bases each). Germline CDR1 and CDR2: SGHAT and FQDESV (reference sequence). Trimming removed 5 bases from V and 6 bases from J, with 23 bases in between. This CDR3 contains 16 residues. The CDR3 coding sequence is TGTGCCAGCAGCCTAGGGGGGGGCTCGACAGGGCCCGAGCAGTACTTC. As protein: CASSLGGGSTGPEQYF.

The chain is built from TRBV5-1 and TRBJ2-1; D is undetermined. Germline lookup yields CDR1 SGHRS and CDR2 YFSETQ. The CDR3 runs 15 residues. V was pared by 0 bases and J by 2 bases, with 9 bases between. CDR3 region: CASSLDVGTYNEQFF. CDR3 DNA sequence: TGCGCCAGCAGCTTGGATGTGGGGACCTACAATGAGCAGTTCTTC.

This sequence joins TRBV18 and TRBJ2-2; D unresolved. The V and J ends lost 3 bases and 5 bases respectively, with 16 bases between them. Germline CDR1 KGHSH, CDR2 LQKENI. This CDR3 has 16 amino acids. CDR3 bases: TGTGCCAGCTCACCCACCCCGTCGGGCGCGACCGGGGAGCTGTTTTTT. This codes for CASSPTPSGATGELFF. Drawing the rest from reference TRBV18 and TRBJ2-2, the complete variable domain is NAGVMQNPRHLVRRRGQEARLRCSPMKGHSHVYWYRQLPEEGLKFMVYLQKENIIDESGMPKERFSAEFPKEGPSILRIQQVVRGDSAAYFCASSPTPSGATGELFFGEGSRLTVL.

This clone was detected only once. The chain has TRBV20-1 and TRBJ2-1, with no clear D. CDR3 length equals 11 residues. Germline CDR1 DFQATT, CDR2 SNEGSKA (reference sequence). The V end was cut by 3 bases, the J end by 8 bases, with 8 bases between. The CDR3: CSASQEYEQFF. The CDR3 DNA reads as TGCAGTGCTAGCCAGGAATATGAGCAGTTCTTC.